This section outlines one TCR beta chain sequence together with its context. Its antigen is currently unknown. Clones were read by immunoSEQ multiplex PCR, and TCRdb kept only the in-frame ones, dropping some. The sample contains 70,000 to 95,000 clones, roughly 91% of which appear only once. The sample comes from a study of T cells in localized non-small cell lung cancer. Notes on the study in general: Elevated circulating T cell density in blood was associated with longer overall survival. Of the top 100 tumor clones, median approximately 60 were in adjacent lung, more than 25 among its top 100. Tumor samples were not multi-region, leaving intratumor heterogeneity unexcluded. Uninvolved nearby lung showed the greatest T cell clonality, exceeding that found in tumor.

The CDR3 contains 13 residues. Germline lookup yields CDR1 SQVTM and CDR2 ANQGSEA. V was cut by 6 bases and J by 0 bases, with 11 bases left in between. This TCR was recovered from a woman aged 35 to 75 with stage II squamous cell lung carcinoma. This sequence joins TRBV29-1 and TRBJ1-2, with D tentatively TRBD1 (5 bases). The input for sequencing was PBMCs, taken before any cancer treatment. CDR3 in amino acids: CSVVRGTNYGYTF. The DNA of the CDR3 is TGCAGCGTCGTGAGGGGTACTAACTATGGCTACACCTTC.